This T cell receptor beta chain was recovered during a study of CD8 T cells in ankylosing spondylitis. TCRdb passed the 5' RACE reads through MiXCR, listing each CDR3 protein once. Counted here are around 770,000 distinct CDR3 sequences, about an eighth occurring once; the ten biggest clones make up around 0.51%. CDR1 and CDR2 (germline): SQVTM, ANQGSEA. The ends were cut back, 3 bases at V and 13 bases at J, with 13 bases in the middle. This CDR3 spans 11 amino acids. Study outcomes and limitations: Earlier authors reported some of these motif variants in reactive arthritis synovial fluid and blood. What appeared characteristic of ankylosing spondylitis blood was a TCR beta motif of eight highly homologous variants.

This clonotype appeared many times. The antigen is not known. The rearrangement links TRBV29-1 to TRBJ2-1; D is undetermined. Sequencing was carried out using blood, either unsorted or a sorted T cell fraction (not recorded which). The sequence came from a male donor with ankylosing spondylitis. The CDR3 loop is CSVDPGVHQFF. In DNA form, the CDR3 reads TGCAGCGTTGATCCCGGAGTCCACCAGTTCTTC.